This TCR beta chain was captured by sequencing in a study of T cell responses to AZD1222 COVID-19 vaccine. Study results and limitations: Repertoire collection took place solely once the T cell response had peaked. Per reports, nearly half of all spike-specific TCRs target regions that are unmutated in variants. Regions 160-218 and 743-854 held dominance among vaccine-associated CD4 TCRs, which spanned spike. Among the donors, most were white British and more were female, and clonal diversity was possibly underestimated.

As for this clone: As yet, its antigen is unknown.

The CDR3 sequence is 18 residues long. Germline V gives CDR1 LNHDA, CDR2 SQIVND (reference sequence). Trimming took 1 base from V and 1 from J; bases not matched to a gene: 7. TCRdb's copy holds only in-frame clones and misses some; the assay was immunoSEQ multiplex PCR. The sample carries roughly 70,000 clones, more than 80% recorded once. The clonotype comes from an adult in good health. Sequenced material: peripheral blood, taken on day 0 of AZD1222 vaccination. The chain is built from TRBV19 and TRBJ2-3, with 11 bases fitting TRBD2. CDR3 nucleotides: TGTGCCAGTAGTATAGCCCCCTCGACTAGCGGGGGCACAGATACGCAGTATTTT. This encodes CASSIAPSTSGGTDTQYF.